This is a list of T cell receptor beta chains from one sample in a study of T-cell reconstitution after alpha-beta-depleted transplantation in children. MiXCR was run by TCRdb on the PCR reads, yielding one entry per CDR3 protein. The sample consists of 500,000 to 600,000 distinct CDR3 sequences, around a third of them appearing once. Source: PBMCs from the stem cell graft donor, taken from the stem cell graft. Receptor source: a human donor who donated a stem cell graft to a child with aplastic anemia. Both conserved end residues are part of each CDR3. The order of the fields is clone size, D gene, J gene, V gene, CDR3 DNA, CDR3 protein. The D gene is left open where the match is weak. Clone sizes are given selectively: once, few, many, or a class where the clone is expanded.

clone_size: NA; d_call: TRBD2; j_call: TRBJ2-1; v_call: TRBV3-1; cdr3_nt: TGTGCCAGCACCCTGGGACTAGCAGGGCCCCATGAGCAGTTCTTC; cdr3_aa: CASTLGLAGPHEQFF
clone_size: few; d_call: NA; j_call: TRBJ1-1; v_call: TRBV5-1; cdr3_nt: TGCGCCAGCAGCTTGGTTCCAGTGAACACTGAAGCTTTCTTT; cdr3_aa: CASSLVPVNTEAFF
clone_size: NA; d_call: NA; j_call: TRBJ2-1; v_call: TRBV5-1; cdr3_nt: TGCGCCAGCAGCGTGGACGCTTCTGGGGAGCAGTTCTTC; cdr3_aa: CASSVDASGEQFF
clone_size: NA; d_call: NA; j_call: TRBJ1-4; v_call: TRBV5-1; cdr3_nt: TGCGCCAGCAGCTTAAGTGGGGTCAGGGTTAATGAAAAACTGTTTTTT; cdr3_aa: CASSLSGVRVNEKLFF
clone_size: NA; d_call: NA; j_call: TRBJ1-4; v_call: TRBV11-2; cdr3_nt: TGTGCCAGCAGCTCCCTGGGCCGTAATGAAAAACTGTTTTTT; cdr3_aa: CASSSLGRNEKLFF
clone_size: few; d_call: TRBD2; j_call: TRBJ2-1; v_call: TRBV20-1; cdr3_nt: TGCAGTGCCGAGACGGGGGGCTCCTACAATGAGCAGTTCTTC; cdr3_aa: CSAETGGSYNEQFF
clone_size: few; d_call: NA; j_call: TRBJ2-3; v_call: TRBV20-1; cdr3_nt: TGCAGTGCTAGAGGGCCTGGGGGGACAGATACGCAGTATTTT; cdr3_aa: CSARGPGGTDTQYF
clone_size: NA; d_call: NA; j_call: TRBJ2-3; v_call: TRBV27; cdr3_nt: TGTGCCAGCAGTTTAACGGGGAAACTGAGCACAGATACGCAGTATTTT; cdr3_aa: CASSLTGKLSTDTQYF
clone_size: NA; d_call: NA; j_call: TRBJ2-7; v_call: TRBV27; cdr3_nt: TGTGCCAGCAGTTTATCGGGCCAGGGAGCGTACGAGCAGTACTTC; cdr3_aa: CASSLSGQGAYEQYF
clone_size: NA; d_call: TRBD1; j_call: TRBJ2-2; v_call: TRBV5-4; cdr3_nt: TGTGCCAGCAGCGTGGACAGGGGGCCCGCCACCGGGGAGCTGTTTTTT; cdr3_aa: CASSVDRGPATGELFF
clone_size: few; d_call: TRBD2; j_call: TRBJ2-1; v_call: TRBV6-2/TRBV6-3; cdr3_nt: TGTGCCACCTCACTAGCGGGAGGAGGTACTGAGCAGTTCTTC; cdr3_aa: CATSLAGGGTEQFF
clone_size: few; d_call: NA; j_call: TRBJ1-4; v_call: TRBV12-3/TRBV12-4; cdr3_nt: TGTGCCAGCAGTTGCCCGACCGTGGAGGGGCAGACCTTACCTGAAAAACTGTTTTTT; cdr3_aa: CASSCPTVEGQTLPEKLFF
clone_size: few; d_call: NA; j_call: TRBJ2-2; v_call: TRBV10-3; cdr3_nt: TGTGCCATCAGTGAAGGAAGTGACACCGGGGAGCTGTTTTTT; cdr3_aa: CAISEGSDTGELFF
clone_size: many; d_call: TRBD1; j_call: TRBJ2-1; v_call: TRBV20-1; cdr3_nt: TGCAGTGCCACGGACAGGGGGCGCGGAAATGAGCAGTTCTTC; cdr3_aa: CSATDRGRGNEQFF
clone_size: few; d_call: NA; j_call: TRBJ2-4; v_call: TRBV20-1; cdr3_nt: TGCAGTGCTAGTGAGGGGGGAGACGCCAAAAACATTCAGTACTTC; cdr3_aa: CSASEGGDAKNIQYF
clone_size: NA; d_call: NA; j_call: TRBJ2-1; v_call: TRBV29-1; cdr3_nt: TGCAGCGTTGAACCTCCGGCAGACTCCTACAATGAGCAGTTCTTC; cdr3_aa: CSVEPPADSYNEQFF
clone_size: NA; d_call: NA; j_call: TRBJ2-1; v_call: TRBV30; cdr3_nt: TGTGCCTGGAGGGAACTAGCTATAAATGAGCAGTTCTTC; cdr3_aa: CAWRELAINEQFF
clone_size: NA; d_call: NA; j_call: TRBJ2-2; v_call: TRBV29-1; cdr3_nt: TGCGGTGACGGGATGGGGGAGCTGTTTTTT; cdr3_aa: CGDGMGELFF
clone_size: NA; d_call: NA; j_call: TRBJ1-5; v_call: TRBV29-1; cdr3_nt: TGCAGCGTCTCCAGGGATAGCAATCAGCCCCAGCATTTT; cdr3_aa: CSVSRDSNQPQHF
clone_size: NA; d_call: NA; j_call: TRBJ1-1; v_call: TRBV12-3/TRBV12-4; cdr3_nt: TGTGCCAGCAGTCCCGGAGGTCGTATTGAAGCTTTCTTT; cdr3_aa: CASSPGGRIEAFF
clone_size: NA; d_call: TRBD1; j_call: TRBJ2-3; v_call: TRBV7-9; cdr3_nt: TGTGCCAGCAGTCTCGCCGGGACAGGCGAGTATTTT; cdr3_aa: CASSLAGTGEYF
clone_size: NA; d_call: NA; j_call: TRBJ1-1; v_call: TRBV12-3/TRBV12-4; cdr3_nt: TGTGCCAGCAGATCACTGCACAACACTGAAGCTTTCTTT; cdr3_aa: CASRSLHNTEAFF
clone_size: NA; d_call: TRBD1; j_call: TRBJ1-6; v_call: TRBV2; cdr3_nt: TGTGCCAGCGGACAATTCGGGACAGAGTATAATTCACCCCTCCACTTT; cdr3_aa: CASGQFGTEYNSPLHF
clone_size: few; d_call: TRBD1; j_call: TRBJ1-1; v_call: TRBV20-1; cdr3_nt: TGCAGTGCTAGCAACGAAGGGACAGGACTCAACACTGAAGCTTTCTTT; cdr3_aa: CSASNEGTGLNTEAFF
clone_size: NA; d_call: NA; j_call: TRBJ1-2; v_call: TRBV12-3/TRBV12-4; cdr3_nt: TGTGCCAGCAGTTTAGTGCCCGGAGTACTTCAACTTAACTATGGCTACACCTTC; cdr3_aa: CASSLVPGVLQLNYGYTF
clone_size: few; d_call: NA; j_call: TRBJ1-1; v_call: TRBV7-2; cdr3_nt: TGTGCCAGCAGCTTAGTCAGGGCGGTGAACACTGAAGCTTTCTTT; cdr3_aa: CASSLVRAVNTEAFF
clone_size: NA; d_call: NA; j_call: TRBJ1-6; v_call: TRBV5-1; cdr3_nt: TGCGCCAGCAGTGCACAGGGAGCTCGGGGTAATTCCCCCCTCCACTTT; cdr3_aa: CASSAQGARGNSPLHF
clone_size: NA; d_call: TRBD2; j_call: TRBJ2-1; v_call: TRBV12-5; cdr3_nt: TGTGCTAGTGCTTCGGGACTAGCGGGATCTGAGCAGTTCTTC; cdr3_aa: CASASGLAGSEQFF
clone_size: NA; d_call: NA; j_call: TRBJ1-4; v_call: TRBV5-1; cdr3_nt: TGCGCCAGCAGCTTGTCGGAGGCCGGGGGGCTGTTTTTT; cdr3_aa: CASSLSEAGGLFF
clone_size: NA; d_call: NA; j_call: TRBJ2-1; v_call: TRBV12-3/TRBV12-4; cdr3_nt: TGTGCCAGCAGTCCCTTACGGCTAGACAATGAGCAGTTCTTC; cdr3_aa: CASSPLRLDNEQFF
clone_size: NA; d_call: TRBD2; j_call: TRBJ2-2; v_call: TRBV27; cdr3_nt: TGTGCCAGCAGTTTATTTTCCAGCGGGGCGAACACCGGGGAGCTGTTTTTT; cdr3_aa: CASSLFSSGANTGELFF
clone_size: NA; d_call: NA; j_call: TRBJ1-1; v_call: TRBV18; cdr3_nt: TGTGCCAGCTCACCACCAGAGGGGAGGGCTTTCTTT; cdr3_aa: CASSPPEGRAFF
clone_size: once; d_call: NA; j_call: TRBJ1-5; v_call: TRBV30; cdr3_nt: TGTGCCTGGAGTACAGGGAGGAATCAGCCCCAGCATTTT; cdr3_aa: CAWSTGRNQPQHF
clone_size: few; d_call: TRBD2; j_call: TRBJ2-1; v_call: TRBV29-1; cdr3_nt: TGCAGCGTTGGAGGGACTAGCACATATGAGCAGTTCTTC; cdr3_aa: CSVGGTSTYEQFF
clone_size: NA; d_call: NA; j_call: TRBJ2-3; v_call: TRBV24-1; cdr3_nt: TGTGCCACCAGTGATTTTTCAGGCGGACGCACAGATACGCAGTATTTT; cdr3_aa: CATSDFSGGRTDTQYF
clone_size: few; d_call: NA; j_call: TRBJ2-7; v_call: TRBV12-3/TRBV12-4; cdr3_nt: TGTGCCAGCAGTTTACATGGCAGCTCCTACGAGCAGTACTTC; cdr3_aa: CASSLHGSSYEQYF
clone_size: NA; d_call: NA; j_call: TRBJ2-1; v_call: TRBV3-1; cdr3_nt: TGTGCCAGCAGCCGAGTCGGTTCTAGCTCCTACAATGAGCAGTTCTTC; cdr3_aa: CASSRVGSSSYNEQFF
clone_size: NA; d_call: NA; j_call: TRBJ2-7; v_call: TRBV4-3; cdr3_nt: TGCGCCAGCAGCCAAGAGAGGCGGGCGAGTGAGCAGTACTTC; cdr3_aa: CASSQERRASEQYF
clone_size: NA; d_call: NA; j_call: TRBJ1-4; v_call: TRBV4-2; cdr3_nt: TGTGCCAGCAGCCAAGATAGGACAGCAACTAATGAAAAACTGTTTTTT; cdr3_aa: CASSQDRTATNEKLFF
clone_size: few; d_call: NA; j_call: TRBJ1-1; v_call: TRBV18; cdr3_nt: TGTGCCAGCTCACCGCAATCCGGGAACACTGAAGCTTTCTTT; cdr3_aa: CASSPQSGNTEAFF
clone_size: NA; d_call: NA; j_call: TRBJ2-4; v_call: TRBV5-8; cdr3_nt: TGTGCCAGCAGGCCCCCCGTTCGGGAGACCGCCAAAAACATTCAGTACTTC; cdr3_aa: CASRPPVRETAKNIQYF
clone_size: few; d_call: TRBD2; j_call: TRBJ2-1; v_call: TRBV12-3/TRBV12-4; cdr3_nt: TGTGCCAGCAGTTTAGACAGTGGGACTAGCGGGATAACTCAGTTCTTC; cdr3_aa: CASSLDSGTSGITQFF
clone_size: few; d_call: NA; j_call: TRBJ2-3; v_call: TRBV18; cdr3_nt: TGTGCCAGCTCACCAACAGCGCCTAGCACAGATACGCAGTATTTT; cdr3_aa: CASSPTAPSTDTQYF
clone_size: few; d_call: NA; j_call: TRBJ2-1; v_call: TRBV27; cdr3_nt: TGTGCCAGCAGTTCCCTGGGGGTTGAAGGCTTGACCTACAATGAGCAGTTCTTC; cdr3_aa: CASSSLGVEGLTYNEQFF
clone_size: NA; d_call: TRBD2; j_call: TRBJ2-7; v_call: TRBV5-1; cdr3_nt: TGCGCCAGCAGCTTGGTGAGCGGGAGAGCCCACGAGCAGTACTTC; cdr3_aa: CASSLVSGRAHEQYF